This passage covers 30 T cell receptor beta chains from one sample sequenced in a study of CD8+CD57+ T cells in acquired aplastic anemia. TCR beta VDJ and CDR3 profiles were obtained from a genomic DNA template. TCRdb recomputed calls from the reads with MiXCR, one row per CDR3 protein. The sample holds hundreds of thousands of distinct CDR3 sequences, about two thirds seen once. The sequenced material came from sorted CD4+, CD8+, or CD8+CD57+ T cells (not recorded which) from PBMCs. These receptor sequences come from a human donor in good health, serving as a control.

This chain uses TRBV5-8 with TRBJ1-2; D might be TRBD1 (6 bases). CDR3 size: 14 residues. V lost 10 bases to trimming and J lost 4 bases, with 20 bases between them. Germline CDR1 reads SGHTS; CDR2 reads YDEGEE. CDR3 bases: TGTGCCTGGAGTCCAGGGGAGGGGACCTATGGCTACACCTTC. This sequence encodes CAWSPGEGTYGYTF. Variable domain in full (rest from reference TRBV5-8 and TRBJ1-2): EAGVTQSPTHLIKTRGQQATLRCSPISGHTSVYWYQQALGLGLQFLLWYDEGEERNRGNFPPRFSGRQFPNYSSELNVNALELEDSALYLCAWSPGEGTYGYTFGSGTRLTVV.

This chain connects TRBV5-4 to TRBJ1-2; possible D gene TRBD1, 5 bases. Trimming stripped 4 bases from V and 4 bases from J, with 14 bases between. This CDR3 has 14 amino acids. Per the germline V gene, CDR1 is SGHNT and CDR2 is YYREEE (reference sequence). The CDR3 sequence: CASSLTRGPYGYTF. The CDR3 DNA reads TGTGCCAGCAGCCTGACTAGGGGACCCTATGGCTACACCTTC.

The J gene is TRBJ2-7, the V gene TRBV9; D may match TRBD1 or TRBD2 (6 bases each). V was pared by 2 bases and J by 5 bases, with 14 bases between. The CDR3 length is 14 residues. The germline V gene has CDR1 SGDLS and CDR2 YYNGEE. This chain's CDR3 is CASSVAGHRDEQYF. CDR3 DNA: TGTGCCAGCAGCGTCGCGGGGCACAGGGACGAGCAGTACTTC.

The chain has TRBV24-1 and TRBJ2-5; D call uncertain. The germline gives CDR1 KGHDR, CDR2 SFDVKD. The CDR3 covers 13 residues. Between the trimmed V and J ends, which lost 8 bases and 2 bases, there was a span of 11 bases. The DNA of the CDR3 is TGTGCCACCACCCAGTTCGGGCAAGAGACCCAGTACTTC. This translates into CATTQFGQETQYF.

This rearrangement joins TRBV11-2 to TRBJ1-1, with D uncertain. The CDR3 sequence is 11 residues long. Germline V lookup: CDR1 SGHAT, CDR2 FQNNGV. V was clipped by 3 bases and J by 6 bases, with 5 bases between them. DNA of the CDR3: TGTGCCAGCAGCTTCCTGTCTGAAGCTTTCTTT. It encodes CASSFLSEAFF.

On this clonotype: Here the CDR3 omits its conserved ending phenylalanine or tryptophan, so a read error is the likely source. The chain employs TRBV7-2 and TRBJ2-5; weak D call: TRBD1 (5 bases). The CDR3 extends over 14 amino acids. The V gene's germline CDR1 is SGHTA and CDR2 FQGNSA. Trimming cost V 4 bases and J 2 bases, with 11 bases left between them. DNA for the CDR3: TGTGCCAGCAGCTCCGGTCGACAGCAAGAGACCCAGTACTAC. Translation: CASSSGRQQETQYY.

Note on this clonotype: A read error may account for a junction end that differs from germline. The CDR3 DNA sequence: TGTGCCAGCAGCGATGGAAGCGCGCCTACTGAAGCTATCTTT. Its protein product is CASSDGSAPTEAIF. This sequence joins TRBV9 and TRBJ1-1; no clear D gene. Germline assignment: CDR1 SGDLS and CDR2 YYNGEE. This CDR3 contains 14 residues.

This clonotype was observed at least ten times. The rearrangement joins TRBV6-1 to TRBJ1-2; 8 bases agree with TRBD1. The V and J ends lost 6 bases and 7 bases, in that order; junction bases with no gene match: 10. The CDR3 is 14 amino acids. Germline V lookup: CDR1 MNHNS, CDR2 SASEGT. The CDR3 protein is CASRVRQGIGGYTF. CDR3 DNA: TGTGCCAGCAGGGTCCGACAGGGGATCGGTGGCTACACCTTC.

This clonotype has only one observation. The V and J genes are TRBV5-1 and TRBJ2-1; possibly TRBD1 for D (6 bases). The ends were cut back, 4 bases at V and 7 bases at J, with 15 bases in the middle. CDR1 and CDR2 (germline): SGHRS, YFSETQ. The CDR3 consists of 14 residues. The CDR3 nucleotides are TGCGCCAGCAGCAGTTCAGGGGTTTCTAATGAGCAGTTCTTC. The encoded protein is CASSSSGVSNEQFF. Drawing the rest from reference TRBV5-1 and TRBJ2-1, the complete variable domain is KAGVTQTPRYLIKTRGQQVTLSCSPISGHRSVSWYQQTPGQGLQFLFEYFSETQRNKGNFPGRFSGRQFSNSRSEMNVSTLELGDSALYLCASSSSGVSNEQFFGPGTRLTVL.

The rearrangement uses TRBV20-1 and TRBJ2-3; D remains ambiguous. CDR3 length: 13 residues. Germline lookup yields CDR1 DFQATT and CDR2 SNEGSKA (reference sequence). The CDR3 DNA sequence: TGCAGCGTTGGCATTGGGCCGGCAGATACGCAGTATTTT. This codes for CSVGIGPADTQYF.

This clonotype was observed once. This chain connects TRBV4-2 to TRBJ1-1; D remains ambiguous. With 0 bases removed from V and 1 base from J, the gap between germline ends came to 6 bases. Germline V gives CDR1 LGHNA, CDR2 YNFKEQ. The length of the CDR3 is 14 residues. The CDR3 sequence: CASSQEKGNTEAFF. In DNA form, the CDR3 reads TGTGCCAGCAGCCAAGAAAAAGGGAACACTGAAGCTTTCTTT.

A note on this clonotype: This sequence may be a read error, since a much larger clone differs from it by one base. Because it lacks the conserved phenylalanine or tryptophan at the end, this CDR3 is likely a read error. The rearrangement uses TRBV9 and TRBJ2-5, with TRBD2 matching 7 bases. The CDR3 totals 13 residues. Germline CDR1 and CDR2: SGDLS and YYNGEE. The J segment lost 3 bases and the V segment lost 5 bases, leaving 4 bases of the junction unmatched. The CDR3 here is CASSPSGEETQYL. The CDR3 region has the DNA TGTGCCAGCAGTCCGAGCGGGGAAGAGACCCAGTACCTC.

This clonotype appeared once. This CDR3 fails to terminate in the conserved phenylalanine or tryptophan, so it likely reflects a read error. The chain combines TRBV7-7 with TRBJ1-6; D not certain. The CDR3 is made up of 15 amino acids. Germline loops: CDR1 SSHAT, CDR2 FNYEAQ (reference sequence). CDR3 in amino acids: CASSLMGGVNSPLHS. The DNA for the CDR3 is TGTGCTAGCAGCTTAATGGGTGGTGTTAATTCACCCCTCCACTCT.

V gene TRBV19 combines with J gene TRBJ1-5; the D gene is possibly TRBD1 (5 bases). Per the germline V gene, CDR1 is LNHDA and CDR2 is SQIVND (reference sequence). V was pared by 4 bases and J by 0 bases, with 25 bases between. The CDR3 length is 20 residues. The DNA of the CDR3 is TGTGCCAGTAGTAATAGCGGGGGAGGGTTGAAAGGTGGTAGCAATCAGCCCCAGCATTTT. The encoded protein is CASSNSGGGLKGGSNQPQHF. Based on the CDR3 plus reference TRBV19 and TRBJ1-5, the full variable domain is DGGITQSPKYLFRKEGQNVTLSCEQNLNHDAMYWYRQDPGQGLRLIYYSQIVNDFQKGDIAEGYSVSREKKESFPLTVTSAQKNPTAFYLCASSNSGGGLKGGSNQPQHFGDGTRLSIL.

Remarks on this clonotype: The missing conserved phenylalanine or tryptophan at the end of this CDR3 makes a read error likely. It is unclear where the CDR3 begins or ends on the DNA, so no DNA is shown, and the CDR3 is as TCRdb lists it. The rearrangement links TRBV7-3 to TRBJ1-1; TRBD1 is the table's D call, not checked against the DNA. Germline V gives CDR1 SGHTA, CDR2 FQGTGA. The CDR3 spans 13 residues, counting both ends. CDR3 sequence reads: CASSLPPMGANFP.

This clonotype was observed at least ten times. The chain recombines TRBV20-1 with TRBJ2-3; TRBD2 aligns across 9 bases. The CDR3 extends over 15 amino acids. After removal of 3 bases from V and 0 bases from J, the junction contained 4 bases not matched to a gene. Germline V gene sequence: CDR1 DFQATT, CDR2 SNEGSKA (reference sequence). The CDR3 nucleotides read TGCAGTGCTAGTCTAGCGGGGACTAGCACAGATACGCAGTATTTT. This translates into CSASLAGTSTDTQYF.

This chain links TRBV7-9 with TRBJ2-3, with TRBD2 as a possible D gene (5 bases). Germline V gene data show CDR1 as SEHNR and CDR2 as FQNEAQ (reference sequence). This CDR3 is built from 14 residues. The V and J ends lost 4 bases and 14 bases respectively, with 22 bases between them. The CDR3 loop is CASSSGKPQHTRYF. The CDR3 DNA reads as TGTGCCAGCAGCTCGGGGAAGCCCCAGCATACTCGGTATTTT.

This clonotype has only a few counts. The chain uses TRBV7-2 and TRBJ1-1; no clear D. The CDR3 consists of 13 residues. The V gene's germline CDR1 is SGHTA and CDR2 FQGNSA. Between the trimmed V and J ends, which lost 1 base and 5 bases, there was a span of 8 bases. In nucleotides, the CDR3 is TGTGCCAGCAGCTTAGAGAGAGCAACTGAAGCTTTCTTT. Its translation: CASSLERATEAFF.

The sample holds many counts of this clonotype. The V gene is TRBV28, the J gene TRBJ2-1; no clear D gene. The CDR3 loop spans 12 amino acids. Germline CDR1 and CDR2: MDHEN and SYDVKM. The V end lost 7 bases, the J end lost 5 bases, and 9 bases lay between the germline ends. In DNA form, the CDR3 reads TGTGCCAGCATCGGATACGACAATGAGCAGTTCTTC. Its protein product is CASIGYDNEQFF.

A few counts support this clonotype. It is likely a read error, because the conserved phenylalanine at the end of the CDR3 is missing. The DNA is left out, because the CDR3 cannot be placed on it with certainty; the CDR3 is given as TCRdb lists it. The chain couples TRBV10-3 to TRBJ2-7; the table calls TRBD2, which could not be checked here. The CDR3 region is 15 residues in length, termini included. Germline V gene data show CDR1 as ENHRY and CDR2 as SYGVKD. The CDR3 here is CAISEIGGGAYEQCS.

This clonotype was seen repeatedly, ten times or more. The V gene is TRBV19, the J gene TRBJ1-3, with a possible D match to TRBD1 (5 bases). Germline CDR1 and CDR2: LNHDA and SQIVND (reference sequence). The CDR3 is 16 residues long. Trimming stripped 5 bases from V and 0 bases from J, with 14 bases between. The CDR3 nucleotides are TGTGCCAGTAGTTACCGACAGACCTTCTCTGGAAACACCATATATTTT. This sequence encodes CASSYRQTFSGNTIYF.

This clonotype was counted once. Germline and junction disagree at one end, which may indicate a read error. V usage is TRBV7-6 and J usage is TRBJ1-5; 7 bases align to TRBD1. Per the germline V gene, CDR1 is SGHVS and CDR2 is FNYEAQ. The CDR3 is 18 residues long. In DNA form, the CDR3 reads TGTGCCAGCAGCTTTCCGTCCCGGGACAGATATAGCTATCAGCCCCAGCATTTT. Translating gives CASSFPSRDRYSYQPQHF.

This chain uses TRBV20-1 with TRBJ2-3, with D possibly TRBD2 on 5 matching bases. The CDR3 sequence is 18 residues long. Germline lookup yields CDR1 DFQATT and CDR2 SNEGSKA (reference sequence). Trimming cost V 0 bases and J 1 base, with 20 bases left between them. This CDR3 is CSARDYGVWGWGTDTQYF. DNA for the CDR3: TGCAGTGCTAGAGATTACGGGGTTTGGGGATGGGGCACAGATACGCAGTATTTT.

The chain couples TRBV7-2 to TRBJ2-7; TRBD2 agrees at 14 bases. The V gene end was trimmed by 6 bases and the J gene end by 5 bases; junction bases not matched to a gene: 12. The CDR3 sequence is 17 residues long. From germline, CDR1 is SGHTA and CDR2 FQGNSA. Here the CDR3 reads CASSEGGLAGVYHEQYF. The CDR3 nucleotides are TGTGCCAGCAGTGAGGGGGGACTAGCGGGGGTTTACCACGAGCAGTACTTC.

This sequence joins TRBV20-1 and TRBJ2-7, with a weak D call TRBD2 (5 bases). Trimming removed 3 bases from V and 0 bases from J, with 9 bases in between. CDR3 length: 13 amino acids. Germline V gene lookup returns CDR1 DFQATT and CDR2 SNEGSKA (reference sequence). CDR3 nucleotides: TGCAGTGCTAGCGGGGTCAGCTCCTACGAGCAGTACTTC. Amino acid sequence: CSASGVSSYEQYF.

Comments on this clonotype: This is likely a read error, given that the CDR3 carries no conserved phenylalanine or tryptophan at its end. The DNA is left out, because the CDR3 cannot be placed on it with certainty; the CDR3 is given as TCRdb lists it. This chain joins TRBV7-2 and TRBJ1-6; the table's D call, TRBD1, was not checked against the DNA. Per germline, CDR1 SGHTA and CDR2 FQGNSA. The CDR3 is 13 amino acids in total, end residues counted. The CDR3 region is CASRPRGEGSPHV.

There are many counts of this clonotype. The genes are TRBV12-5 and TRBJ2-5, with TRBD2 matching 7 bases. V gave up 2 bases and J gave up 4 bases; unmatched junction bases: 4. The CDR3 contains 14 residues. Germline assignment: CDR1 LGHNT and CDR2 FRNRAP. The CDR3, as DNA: TGTGCTAGTGGTTTGATAGGCGGGGGAGAGACCCAGTACTTC. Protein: CASGLIGGGETQYF.

The CDR3 reads CSARDQGSRSNQPQHF. CDR3 in DNA: TGCAGTGCTAGAGATCAAGGCAGCCGTAGCAATCAGCCCCAGCATTTT. This chain links TRBV20-1 with TRBJ1-5; D not certain. Trimming cost V 0 bases and J 0 bases, with 12 bases left between them. Germline V gene data show CDR1 as DFQATT and CDR2 as SNEGSKA (reference sequence). The length of the CDR3 is 16 residues.

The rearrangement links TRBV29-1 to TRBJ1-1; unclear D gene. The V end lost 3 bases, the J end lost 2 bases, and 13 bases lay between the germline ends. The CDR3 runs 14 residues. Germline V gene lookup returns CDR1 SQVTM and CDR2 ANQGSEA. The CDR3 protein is CSVDRRTVNTEAFF. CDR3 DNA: TGCAGCGTTGATCGTCGCACGGTTAACACTGAAGCTTTCTTT. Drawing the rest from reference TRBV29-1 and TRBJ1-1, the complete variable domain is SAVISQKPSRDICQRGTSLTIQCQVDSQVTMMFWYRQQPGQSLTLIATANQGSEATYESGFVIDKFPISRPNLTFSTLTVSNMSPEDSSIYLCSVDRRTVNTEAFFGQGTRLTVV.

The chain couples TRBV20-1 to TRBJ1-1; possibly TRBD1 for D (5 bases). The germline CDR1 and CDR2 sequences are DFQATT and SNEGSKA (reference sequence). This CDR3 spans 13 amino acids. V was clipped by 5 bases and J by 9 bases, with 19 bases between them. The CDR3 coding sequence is TGCAGTGCTTGGACAAGGGGATGGCTACAAGCTTTCTTT. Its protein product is CSAWTRGWLQAFF.